The clone carrying this TCR beta chain turned up a few times. The sample belongs to a study of T-cell reconstitution after alpha-beta-depleted transplantation in children. It was with unique molecular identifiers that the TCRbeta library was prepared. Via MiXCR, TCRdb re-called the PCR reads, giving one row per CDR3 protein. The sample contains some 550,000 distinct CDR3 sequences, around 19% of which appear only once. The germline gives CDR1 DFQATT, CDR2 SNEGSKA (reference sequence). The CDR3 length is 18 residues. V shed 5 bases and J 0 bases; nucleotides not matched to a gene: 11. The starting material was PBMCs from the stem cell graft donor, obtained from the stem cell graft. The V call is TRBV20-1, the J call TRBJ2-1, with 12 nucleotides matching TRBD2. The source of this sequence is a human donor who donated a stem cell graft to a child with acute lymphoblastic leukemia. CDR3 region: CSAEETSGSLSSYNEQFF. Written as DNA, the CDR3 is TGCAGTGCTGAAGAGACTAGCGGGAGCCTGAGCTCCTACAATGAGCAGTTCTTC.